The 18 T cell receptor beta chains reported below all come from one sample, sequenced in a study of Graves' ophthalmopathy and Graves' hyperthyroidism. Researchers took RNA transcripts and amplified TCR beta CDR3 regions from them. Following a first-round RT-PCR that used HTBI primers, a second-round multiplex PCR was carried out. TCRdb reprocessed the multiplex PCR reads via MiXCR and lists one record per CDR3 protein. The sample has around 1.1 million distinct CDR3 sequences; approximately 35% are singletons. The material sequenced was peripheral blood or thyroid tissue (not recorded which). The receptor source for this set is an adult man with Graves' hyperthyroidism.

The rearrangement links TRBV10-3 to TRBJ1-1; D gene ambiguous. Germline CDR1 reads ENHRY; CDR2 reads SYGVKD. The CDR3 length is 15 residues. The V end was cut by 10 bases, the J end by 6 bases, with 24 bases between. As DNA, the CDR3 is TGTGCCAGCAGAGAGGGATGGGGAGTAGGCGCTGAAGCTTTCTTT. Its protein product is CASREGWGVGAEAFF.

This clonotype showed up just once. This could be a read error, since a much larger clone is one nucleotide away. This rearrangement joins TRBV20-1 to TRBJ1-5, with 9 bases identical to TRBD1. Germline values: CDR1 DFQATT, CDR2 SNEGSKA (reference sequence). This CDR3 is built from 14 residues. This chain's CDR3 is CSAQDRGSNQPQPF. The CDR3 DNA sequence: TGCAGTGCTCAGGACAGGGGTAGCAATCAGCCCCAGCCTTTT.

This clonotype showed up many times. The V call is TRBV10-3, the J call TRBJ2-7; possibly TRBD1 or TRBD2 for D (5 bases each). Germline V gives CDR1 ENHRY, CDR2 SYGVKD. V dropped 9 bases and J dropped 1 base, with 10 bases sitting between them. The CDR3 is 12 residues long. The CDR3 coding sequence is TGTGCCATAGGGGACGCGTCCTACGAGCAGTACTTC. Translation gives CAIGDASYEQYF.

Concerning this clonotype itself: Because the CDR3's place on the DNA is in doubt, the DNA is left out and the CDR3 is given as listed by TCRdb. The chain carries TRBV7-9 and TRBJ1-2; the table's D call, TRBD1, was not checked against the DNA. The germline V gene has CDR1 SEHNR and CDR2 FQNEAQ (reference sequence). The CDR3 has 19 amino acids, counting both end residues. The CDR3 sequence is CASSIYLCSVERADYGYTF.

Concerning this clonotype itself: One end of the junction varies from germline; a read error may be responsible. The CDR3 here is CASSQDMGTSGRAETQYF. The DNA of the CDR3 is TGCGCCAGCAGCCAAGATATGGGGACTAGCGGGAGAGCAGAGACCCAGTACTTC. The chain recombines TRBV7-2 with TRBJ2-5; 14 nucleotides align to TRBD2. CDR3 size: 18 residues. Per the germline V gene, CDR1 is SGHTA and CDR2 is FQGNSA.

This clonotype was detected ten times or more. The CDR3 reads CASSYVPQETQYF. CDR3 coding DNA: TGTGCCAGCAGTTACGTGCCGCAAGAGACCCAGTACTTC. V usage is TRBV6-6 and J usage is TRBJ2-5; the D is unclear. Germline-derived CDR1 and CDR2 are MNHNY and SVGAGI (reference sequence). Trimming shortened V by 2 bases and J by 2 bases, and 6 bases separated the two germline ends. This CDR3 spans 13 amino acids.

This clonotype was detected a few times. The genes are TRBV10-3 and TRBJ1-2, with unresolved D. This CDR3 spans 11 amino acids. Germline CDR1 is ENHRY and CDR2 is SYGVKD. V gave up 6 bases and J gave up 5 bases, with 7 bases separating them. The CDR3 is CAIRVGYGYTF. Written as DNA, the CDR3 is TGTGCCATCAGGGTGGGATATGGCTACACCTTC.

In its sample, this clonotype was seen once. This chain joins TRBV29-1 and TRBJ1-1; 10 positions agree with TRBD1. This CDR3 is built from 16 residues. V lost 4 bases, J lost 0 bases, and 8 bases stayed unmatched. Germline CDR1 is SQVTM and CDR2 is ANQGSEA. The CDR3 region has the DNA TGCAGCGTTGTGGGGGGGACAGGGGTCATGAACACTGAAGCTTTCTTT. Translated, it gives CSVVGGTGVMNTEAFF.

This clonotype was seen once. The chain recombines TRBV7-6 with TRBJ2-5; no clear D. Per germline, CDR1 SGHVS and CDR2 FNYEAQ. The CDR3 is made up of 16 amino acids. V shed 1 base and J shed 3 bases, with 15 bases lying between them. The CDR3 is CASSLGRADIKETQYF. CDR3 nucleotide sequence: TGTGCCAGCAGCTTAGGACGGGCGGATATTAAAGAGACCCAGTACTTC.

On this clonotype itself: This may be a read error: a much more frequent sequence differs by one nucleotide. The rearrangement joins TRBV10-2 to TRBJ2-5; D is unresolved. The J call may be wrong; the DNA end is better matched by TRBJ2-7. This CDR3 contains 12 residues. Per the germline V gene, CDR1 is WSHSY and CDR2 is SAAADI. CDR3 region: CASSASYYEQYF. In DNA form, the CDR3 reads TGCGCCAGCAGTGCCAGCTACTACGAGCAGTACTTC.

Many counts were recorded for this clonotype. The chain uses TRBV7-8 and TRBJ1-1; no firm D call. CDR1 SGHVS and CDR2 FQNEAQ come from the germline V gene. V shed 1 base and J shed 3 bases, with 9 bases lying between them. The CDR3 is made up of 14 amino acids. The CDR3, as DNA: TGTGCCAGCAGCTTAGGTCTGCTTTACACTGAAGCTTTCTTT. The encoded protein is CASSLGLLYTEAFF.

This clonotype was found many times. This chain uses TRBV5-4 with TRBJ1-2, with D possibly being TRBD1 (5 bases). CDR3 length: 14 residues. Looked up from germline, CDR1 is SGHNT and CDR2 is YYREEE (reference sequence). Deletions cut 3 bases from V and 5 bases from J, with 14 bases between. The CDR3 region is CASSSGDFIYGYTF. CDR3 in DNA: TGTGCCAGCAGCTCTGGGGACTTTATTTATGGCTACACCTTC.

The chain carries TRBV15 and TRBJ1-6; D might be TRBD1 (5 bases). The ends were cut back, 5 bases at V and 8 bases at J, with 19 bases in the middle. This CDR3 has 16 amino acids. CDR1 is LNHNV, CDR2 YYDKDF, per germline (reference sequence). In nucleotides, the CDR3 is TGTGCCACCAGCGAAGGGACGTCAGGCGGTGATTCACCCCTCCACTTT. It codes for CATSEGTSGGDSPLHF.

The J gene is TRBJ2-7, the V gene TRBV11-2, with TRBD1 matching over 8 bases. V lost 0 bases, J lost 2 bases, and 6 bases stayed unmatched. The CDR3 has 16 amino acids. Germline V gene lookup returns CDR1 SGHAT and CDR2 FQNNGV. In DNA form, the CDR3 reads TGTGCCAGCAGCTTAGATCCCGGGACAGGAACCTACGAGCAGTACTTC. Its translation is CASSLDPGTGTYEQYF.

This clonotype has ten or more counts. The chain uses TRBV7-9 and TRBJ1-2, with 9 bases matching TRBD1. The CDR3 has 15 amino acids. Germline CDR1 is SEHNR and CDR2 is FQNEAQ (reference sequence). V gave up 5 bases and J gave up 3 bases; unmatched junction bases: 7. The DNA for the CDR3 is TGTGCCAGCAGCCGACAGGGGGTAGGAGACTATGGCTACACCTTC. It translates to CASSRQGVGDYGYTF.

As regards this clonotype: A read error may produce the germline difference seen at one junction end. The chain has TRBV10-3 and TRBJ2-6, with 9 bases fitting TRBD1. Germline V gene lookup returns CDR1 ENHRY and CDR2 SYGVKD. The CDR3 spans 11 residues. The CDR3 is CAIRVTGGDAF. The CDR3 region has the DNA TGTGCCATCAGAGTGACAGGGGGAGATGCTTTC.

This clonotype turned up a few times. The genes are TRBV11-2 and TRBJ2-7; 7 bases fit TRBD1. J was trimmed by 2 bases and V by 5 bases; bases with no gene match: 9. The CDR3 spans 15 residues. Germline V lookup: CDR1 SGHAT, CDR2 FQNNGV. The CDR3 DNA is TGTGCCAGCAGCGCCCGGACAGGATATACCTACGAGCAGTACTTC. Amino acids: CASSARTGYTYEQYF.

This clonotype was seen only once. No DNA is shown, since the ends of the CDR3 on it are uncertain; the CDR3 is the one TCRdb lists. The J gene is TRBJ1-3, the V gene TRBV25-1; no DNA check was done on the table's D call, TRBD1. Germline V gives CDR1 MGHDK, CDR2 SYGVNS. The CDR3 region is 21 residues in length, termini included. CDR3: CASSDSGQGYEQYFGPGTIYF.